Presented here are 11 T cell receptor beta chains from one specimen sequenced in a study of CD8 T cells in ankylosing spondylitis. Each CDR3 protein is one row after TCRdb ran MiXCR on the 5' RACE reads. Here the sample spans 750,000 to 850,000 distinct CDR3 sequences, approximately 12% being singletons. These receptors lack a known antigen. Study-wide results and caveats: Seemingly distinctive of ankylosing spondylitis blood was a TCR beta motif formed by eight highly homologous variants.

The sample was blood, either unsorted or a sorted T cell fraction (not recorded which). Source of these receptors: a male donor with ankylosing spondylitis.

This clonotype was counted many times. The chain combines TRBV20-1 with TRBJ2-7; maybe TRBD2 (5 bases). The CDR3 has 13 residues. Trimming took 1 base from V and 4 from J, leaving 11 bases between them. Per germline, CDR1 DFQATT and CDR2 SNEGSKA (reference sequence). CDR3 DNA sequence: TGCAGTGCTAGAGGAGGAGGCCTTTACGAGCAGTACTTC. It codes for CSARGGGLYEQYF.

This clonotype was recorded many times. Here the CDR3 reads CASSFNSLNEQFF. CDR3 sequence (DNA): TGTGCCAGCAGCTTTAACAGCCTCAATGAGCAGTTCTTC. The chain has TRBV5-5 and TRBJ2-1; D is uncertain. Trimming removed 2 bases at V and 6 bases at J, with 9 bases between. Germline V gene sequence: CDR1 SGHKS, CDR2 YYEKEE (reference sequence). The CDR3 has 13 amino acids.

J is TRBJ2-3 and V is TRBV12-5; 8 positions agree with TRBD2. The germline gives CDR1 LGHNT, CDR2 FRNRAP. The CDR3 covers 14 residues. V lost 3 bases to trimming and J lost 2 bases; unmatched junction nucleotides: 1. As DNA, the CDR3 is TGTGCTAGTGGTTTCGGGGGGGCCACAGATACGCAGTATTTT. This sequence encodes CASGFGGATDTQYF.

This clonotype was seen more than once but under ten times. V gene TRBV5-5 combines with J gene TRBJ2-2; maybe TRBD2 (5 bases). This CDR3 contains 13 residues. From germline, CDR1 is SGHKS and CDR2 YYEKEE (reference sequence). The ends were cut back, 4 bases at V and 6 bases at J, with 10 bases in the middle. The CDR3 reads CASSREGPGELFF. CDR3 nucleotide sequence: TGTGCCAGCAGCCGAGAGGGCCCCGGGGAGCTGTTTTTT.

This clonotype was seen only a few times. The CDR3 nucleotides read TGCGCCAGCGCTGGCCAAAACCAGGGAGTAGGGGATGGCTACACCTTC. Encoded protein: CASAGQNQGVGDGYTF. V is TRBV5-1 and J is TRBJ1-2; possibly TRBD1 for D (5 bases). Per the germline V gene, CDR1 is SGHRS and CDR2 is YFSETQ. The CDR3 sequence is 16 residues long. V was pared by 7 bases and J by 6 bases, with 25 bases between.

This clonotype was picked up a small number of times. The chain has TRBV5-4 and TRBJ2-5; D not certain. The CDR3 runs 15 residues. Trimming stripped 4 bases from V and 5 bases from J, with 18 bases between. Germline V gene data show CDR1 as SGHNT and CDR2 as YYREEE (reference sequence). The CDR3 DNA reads TGTGCCAGCAGCCCAGACCCTGCGAACCGGGAGACCCAGTACTTC. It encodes CASSPDPANRETQYF.

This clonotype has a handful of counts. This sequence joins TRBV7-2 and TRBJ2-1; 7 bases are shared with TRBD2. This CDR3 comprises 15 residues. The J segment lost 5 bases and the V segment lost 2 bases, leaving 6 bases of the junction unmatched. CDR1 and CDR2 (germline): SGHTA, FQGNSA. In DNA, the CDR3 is TGTGCCAGCAGCTTAAGGTCTAGCGGTAACAATGAGCAGTTCTTC. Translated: CASSLRSSGNNEQFF.

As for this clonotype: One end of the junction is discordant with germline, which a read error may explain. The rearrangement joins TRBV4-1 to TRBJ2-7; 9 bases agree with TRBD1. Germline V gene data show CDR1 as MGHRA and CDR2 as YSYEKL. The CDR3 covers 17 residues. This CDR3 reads CASSLGLGDRDMAEQYF. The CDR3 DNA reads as TGTGCCAGCAGCTTGGGGCTCGGGGACAGGGACATGGCCGAGCAGTACTTC.

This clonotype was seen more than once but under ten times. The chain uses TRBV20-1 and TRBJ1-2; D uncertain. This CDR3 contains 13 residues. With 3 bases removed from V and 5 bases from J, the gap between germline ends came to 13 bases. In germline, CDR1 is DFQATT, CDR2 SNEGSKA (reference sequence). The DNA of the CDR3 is TGCAGTGCTAGTTGGCAGGCGGGATATGGCTACACCTTC. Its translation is CSASWQAGYGYTF.

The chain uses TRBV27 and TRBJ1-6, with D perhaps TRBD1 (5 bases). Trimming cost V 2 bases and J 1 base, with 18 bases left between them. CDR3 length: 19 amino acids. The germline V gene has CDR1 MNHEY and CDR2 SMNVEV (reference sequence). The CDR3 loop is CASSLGGPRPGSYNSPLHF. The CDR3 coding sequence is TGTGCCAGCAGTTTAGGGGGACCCCGCCCCGGTTCCTATAATTCACCCCTCCACTTT.

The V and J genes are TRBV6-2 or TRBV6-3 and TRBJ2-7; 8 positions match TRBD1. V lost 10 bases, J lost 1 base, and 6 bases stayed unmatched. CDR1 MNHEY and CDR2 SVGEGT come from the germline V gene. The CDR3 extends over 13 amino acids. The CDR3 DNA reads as TGTGCCACCGGGGACAGGCATTCCTACGAGCAGTACTTC. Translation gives CATGDRHSYEQYF.